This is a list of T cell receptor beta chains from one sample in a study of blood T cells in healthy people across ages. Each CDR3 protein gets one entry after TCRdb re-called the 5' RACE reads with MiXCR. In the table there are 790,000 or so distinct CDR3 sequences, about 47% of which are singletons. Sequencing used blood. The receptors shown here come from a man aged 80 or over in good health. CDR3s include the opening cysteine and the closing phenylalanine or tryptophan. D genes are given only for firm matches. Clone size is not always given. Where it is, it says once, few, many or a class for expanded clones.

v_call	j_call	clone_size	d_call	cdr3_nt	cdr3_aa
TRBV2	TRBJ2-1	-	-	TGTGCCAGCACTAAGGACAGTACCGTATACAATGAGCAGTTCTTC	CASTKDSTVYNEQFF
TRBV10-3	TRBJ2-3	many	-	TGTGCCACCAAGACTGATATCATAAATACGCAGTATTTT	CATKTDIINTQYF
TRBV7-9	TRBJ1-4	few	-	TGTGCCAGCAGCTTAGTGGGCCAAGGAAAACTGTTTTTT	CASSLVGQGKLFF
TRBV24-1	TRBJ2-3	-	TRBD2	TGTGCCACCAGTGATTTGCAAGGGACTAGCGACACAGATACGCAGTATTTT	CATSDLQGTSDTDTQYF
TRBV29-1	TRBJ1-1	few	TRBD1	TGCAGCGTGATGGACAGGGGGCGCCGGAACACTGAAGCTTTCTTT	CSVMDRGRRNTEAFF
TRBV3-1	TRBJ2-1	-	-	TGTGCCAGCCAGACAGGACAAGGGTGGGATGAGCAGTTCTTC	CASQTGQGWDEQFF
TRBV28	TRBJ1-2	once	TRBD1	TGTGCCAGCAGTTGGGACAGGGAAGGGAATGGCTACACCTTC	CASSWDREGNGYTF
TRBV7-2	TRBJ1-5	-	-	TGTGCCAGCAGCTTTGGGCAGGGGAATAGTCAGCCCCAGCATTTT	CASSFGQGNSQPQHF
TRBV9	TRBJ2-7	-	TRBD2	TGTGCCAGCAGCCCATCCCAACTAGCGGGATCAGCATACGAGCAGTACTTC	CASSPSQLAGSAYEQYF
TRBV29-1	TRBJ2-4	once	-	TGCAGTGCCGGGACTCTGAGGGACATTCAGTACTTC	CSAGTLRDIQYF
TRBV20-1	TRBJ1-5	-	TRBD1	TGCAGTGCTAGGGACAGGGACCAGCCCCAGCATTTT	CSARDRDQPQHF
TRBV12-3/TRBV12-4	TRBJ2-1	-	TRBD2	TGTGCCAGCAGTTTACCCTTAGCGGGAGTCCGGAATGAGCAGTTCTTC	CASSLPLAGVRNEQFF
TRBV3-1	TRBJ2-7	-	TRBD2	TGTGCCAGCAGCCAAGTCGGACTAGCGGGAAACTACGAGCAGTACTTC	CASSQVGLAGNYEQYF
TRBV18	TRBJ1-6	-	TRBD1	TGTGCCAGCTCACCACCGCGGTCAGGGGGTTCACCCCTCCACTTT	CASSPPRSGGSPLHF
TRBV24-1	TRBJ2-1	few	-	TGTGCCACTGGAGGACGCGATGAGCAGTTCTTC	CATGGRDEQFF
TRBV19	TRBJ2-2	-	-	TGTGCCACCCAAGACCGAAACCCTCCCACCGGGGAGCTGTTTTTT	CATQDRNPPTGELFF
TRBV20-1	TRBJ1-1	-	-	TGCAGTGCTGCGATACAGGGTCTTTACACTGAAGCTTTCTTT	CSAAIQGLYTEAFF
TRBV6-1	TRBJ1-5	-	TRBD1	TGTGCCAGCAGTGAAGGGGCAGGGGGCCGTCAGCCCCAGCATTTT	CASSEGAGGRQPQHF
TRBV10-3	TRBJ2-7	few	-	TGTGCCATCAGTGAGTCACAGGGTACAAATGAGCAGTACTTC	CAISESQGTNEQYF
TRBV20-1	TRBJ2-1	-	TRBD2	TGCAGTGCTAGAGGAAGCCCTCAAGGCGGGAGGGCTTACAATGAGCAGTTCTTC	CSARGSPQGGRAYNEQFF
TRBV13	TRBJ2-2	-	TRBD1	TGTGCCAGCAGACGTCTTGAGGGGGCAGAACTGAACACCGGGGAGTTGTTTTTT	CASRRLEGAELNTGELFF
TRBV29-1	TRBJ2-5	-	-	TGCAGCGCTCAAAGGGGGGTCAGAGTAGAAGAGACCCAGTACTTC	CSAQRGVRVEETQYF
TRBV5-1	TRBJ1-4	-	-	TGCGCCAGCAGCTTGGAAGGGGCCTCAACTAATGAAAAACTGTTTTTT	CASSLEGASTNEKLFF
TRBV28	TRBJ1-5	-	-	TGTGCCAGCAGTCTACTACCCGGGGACTACGAGCAGCCCCAGCATTTT	CASSLLPGDYEQPQHF
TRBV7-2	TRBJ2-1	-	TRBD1	TGTGCCAGCAGCCAGGACAGGGTACCCTACAATGAGCAGTTCTTC	CASSQDRVPYNEQFF
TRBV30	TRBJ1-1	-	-	TGTGCCTGGAGGGGGCCCGGCAGGGGAGGCACTGAAGCTTTCTTT	CAWRGPGRGGTEAFF
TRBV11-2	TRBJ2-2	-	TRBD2	TGTGCCAGCAGCTTAATCTGGGGGGGTGCCACCGGGGAGCTGTTTTTT	CASSLIWGGATGELFF
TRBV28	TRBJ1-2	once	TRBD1	TGTGCCAGCAGCAAGACAGGGGCTCGTGGCTACACCTTC	CASSKTGARGYTF
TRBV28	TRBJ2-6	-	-	TGTGCCAGCAGCGATCCGAACTCTGGGGCCAACGTCCTGACTTTC	CASSDPNSGANVLTF
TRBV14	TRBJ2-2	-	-	TGTGCCAGCAGGCTTAATTTGAACACCGGGGAGCTGTTTTTT	CASRLNLNTGELFF
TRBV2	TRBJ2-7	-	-	TGTGCCAGCGGAAAACTAACAGAGTACGAGCAGTACTTC	CASGKLTEYEQYF
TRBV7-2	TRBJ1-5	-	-	TGTGCCAGCAGCTTAGGTCTGGGACGGCTTAATCAGCCCCAGCATTTT	CASSLGLGRLNQPQHF
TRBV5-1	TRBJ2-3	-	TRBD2	TGCGCCAGCAGCTACATTAGTAGCGGGAGTGGTCCAGATACGCAGTATTTT	CASSYISSGSGPDTQYF
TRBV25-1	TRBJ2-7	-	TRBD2	TGTGCCAGCAGCCCCAGAGCGGGAGTGTCCTACGAGCAGTACTTC	CASSPRAGVSYEQYF
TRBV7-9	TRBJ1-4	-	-	TGTGCCAGCCGCACAGGGTTGAATGAAAAACTGTTTTTT	CASRTGLNEKLFF
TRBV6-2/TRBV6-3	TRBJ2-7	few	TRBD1	TGTGCCAGCAGTTACTCGCGGGACAGGGGAGAGTACGAGCAGTACTTC	CASSYSRDRGEYEQYF
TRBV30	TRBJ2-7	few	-	TGTGCCTGGGGTCCCGGGGACCACGAGCAGTACTTC	CAWGPGDHEQYF
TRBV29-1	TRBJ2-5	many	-	TGCAGCGTAAGCCGACCAGAGACCCAGTACTTC	CSVSRPETQYF
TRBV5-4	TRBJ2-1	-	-	TGTGCCAGCAGCTTGTTAAGATCAGGCGGGACCCTCTACAATGAGCAGTTCTTC	CASSLLRSGGTLYNEQFF